The present T cell receptor beta chain was sequenced within a study of blood T cells in healthy people across ages. At the level of the study: Template switching retrieved approximately one barcoded beta molecule for each two T cells. The study, taken as a whole, reports: Strongly correlated with naive T cell percentage was TCR beta diversity.

The CDR3 has 14 residues. Germline values: CDR1 DFQATT, CDR2 SNEGSKA (reference sequence). V lost 3 bases to trimming and J lost 4 bases; unmatched junction nucleotides: 6. This clonotype was found a few times. The antigen is undetermined. Sample-barcoded 5' priming and a J-beta primer mix drove a second PCR of roughly 6 to 12 cycles. All cDNA molecules were each tagged by a template-switch adaptor with 12 random nucleotides. In TCRdb, the 5' RACE reads were re-called with MiXCR into one record per CDR3 protein. The sample comprises 1.8 million or so distinct CDR3 sequences, roughly two fifths of which are singletons, and around 23% rests with the top ten.

The rearrangement uses TRBV20-1 and TRBJ2-1, with 7 bases aligning to TRBD2. The sequencing sample was made of blood. The clonotype originates from a human donor in good health. This CDR3 reads CSASPGTIYNEQFF. DNA for the CDR3: TGCAGTGCTAGTCCCGGGACTATTTACAATGAGCAGTTCTTC.